The 12 T cell receptor beta chains in this list originate from one sample, sequenced in a study of blood T cells in healthy people across ages. Together with a sample-barcoded 5' primer, a J-beta primer mix was included in a second PCR lasting roughly 6 to 12 cycles. TCRdb processed the 5' RACE reads anew with MiXCR; each CDR3 protein has one entry. The sample yields 550,000 to 650,000 distinct CDR3 sequences, roughly a quarter seen once. This sample was also put to use in a study of T cells of mothers and their children.

What was sequenced was blood. These receptors originate from a boy under 10 years old in good health.

This clonotype was seen more than once but under ten times. Here the CDR3 DNA reads TGCGCCAGCAGCCAAGATTTGGGACCACGAACCGGGGAGCTGTTTTTT. Its translation: CASSQDLGPRTGELFF. V and J are TRBV4-3 and TRBJ2-2, with D possibly being TRBD1 or TRBD2 (5 bases each). CDR1 is LGHNA, CDR2 YSLEER, per germline. The CDR3 covers 16 residues. Trimming stripped 0 bases from V and 5 bases from J, with 13 bases between.

The rearrangement uses TRBV10-3 and TRBJ1-2, with D hard to call. This CDR3 comprises 15 residues. Germline V gives CDR1 ENHRY, CDR2 SYGVKD. V was cut by 3 bases and J by 0 bases, with 11 bases left in between. DNA of the CDR3: TGTGCCATCAGTGACCCGGGAACGACTAACTATGGCTACACCTTC. It codes for CAISDPGTTNYGYTF.

This clonotype was seen a handful of times. J is TRBJ2-5 and V is TRBV12-3 or TRBV12-4, with 13 nucleotides matching TRBD2. The CDR3 is 16 amino acids. After removal of 1 base from V and 5 bases from J, the junction contained 4 bases not matched to a gene. The CDR3 coding sequence is TGTGCCAGCAGTTTAGGGACTAGCGGGAGAGGCGAGACCCAGTACTTC. Protein sequence: CASSLGTSGRGETQYF.

The chain has TRBV29-1 and TRBJ2-2; D perhaps matches TRBD2 (7 bases). With 4 bases removed from V and 0 bases from J, the gap between germline ends came to 9 bases. There are 14 residues in the CDR3. Germline CDR1 SQVTM, CDR2 ANQGSEA. The CDR3 DNA sequence: TGCAGCGTTGGGGGGGGCCCGAACACCGGGGAGCTGTTTTTT. Protein sequence: CSVGGGPNTGELFF.

The J gene is TRBJ2-1, the V gene TRBV7-9, with TRBD2 matching over 9 bases. The CDR3 covers 16 residues. The germline V gene has CDR1 SEHNR and CDR2 FQNEAQ (reference sequence). The V and J ends lost 5 bases and 5 bases, in that order; junction bases with no gene match: 10. Here the CDR3 reads CASSPSSKRGDNEQFF. In nucleotides, the CDR3 is TGTGCCAGCAGCCCGTCATCAAAGCGGGGGGACAATGAGCAGTTCTTC.

The chain is built from TRBV14 and TRBJ2-2; TRBD2 matches at 9 bases. Germline lookup yields CDR1 SGHDN and CDR2 FVKESK. CDR3 length: 17 amino acids. The ends lost 4 bases at V and 2 bases at J; junction bases unmatched: 8. DNA for the CDR3: TGTGCCAGCAGCCTTACTATCGGGACTAGCAACACCGGGGAGCTGTTTTTT. Translated: CASSLTIGTSNTGELFF.

This clonotype came up once. This sequence may be a read error, since a much larger clone differs from it by one base. V gene TRBV29-1 combines with J gene TRBJ2-3; unclear D gene. Germline V lookup: CDR1 SQVTM, CDR2 ANQGSEA. The CDR3 consists of 10 residues. The ends were cut back, 1 base at V and 7 bases at J, with 3 bases in the middle. The CDR3 is CSVEAYTQYF. Here the CDR3 DNA reads TGCAGCGTTGAAGCCTATACGCAGTATTTT.

The table lists this clonotype with a few counts. V and J are TRBV19 and TRBJ1-1; D is undetermined. The germline V and J ends were trimmed by 6 bases and 1 base, with 15 bases remaining between them. This CDR3 region has 15 residues. Germline V gene sequence: CDR1 LNHDA, CDR2 SQIVND (reference sequence). The CDR3 here is CASSPFVGENTEAFF. CDR3 coding DNA: TGTGCCAGTAGCCCCTTTGTGGGCGAGAACACTGAAGCTTTCTTT. The full variable domain, its missing parts supplied by reference TRBV19 and TRBJ1-1, is DGGITQSPKYLFRKEGQNVTLSCEQNLNHDAMYWYRQDPGQGLRLIYYSQIVNDFQKGDIAEGYSVSREKKESFPLTVTSAQKNPTAFYLCASSPFVGENTEAFFGQGTRLTVV.

This chain uses TRBV7-2 with TRBJ2-3, with 7 bases lining up with TRBD2. The germline V gene encodes CDR1 SGHTA and CDR2 FQGNSA. V trimming: 6 bases; J trimming: 0 bases; junction bases outside the gene matches: 15. The CDR3 consists of 18 residues. The CDR3 DNA follows: TGTGCCAGCAGGGGTAGCGGGCCGTCCTCCCTTAGCACAGATACGCAGTATTTT. Amino acid sequence: CASRGSGPSSLSTDTQYF. Looking up the rest from reference TRBV7-2 and TRBJ2-3 gives the full variable domain: GAGVSQSPSNKVTEKGKDVELRCDPISGHTALYWYRQSLGQGLEFLIYFQGNSAPDKSGLPSDRFSAERTGGSVSTLTIQRTQQEDSAVYLCASRGSGPSSLSTDTQYFGPGTRLTVL.

The rearrangement joins TRBV2 to TRBJ1-4; 7 bases fit TRBD1. CDR1 is SNHLY, CDR2 FYNNEI, per germline. After removal of 5 bases from V and 0 bases from J, the junction contained 12 bases not matched to a gene. CDR3 length equals 18 residues. CDR3 DNA sequence: TGTGCCAGCAGTTATGACAGGGAACTTGGAGCAACTAATGAAAAACTGTTTTTT. This sequence encodes CASSYDRELGATNEKLFF.

This clonotype was found a few times. Here the CDR3 reads CACGGSDRGRVYGYTF. The CDR3 DNA reads TGTGCCTGCGGAGGTTCAGACAGGGGGCGGGTCTATGGCTACACCTTC. J is TRBJ1-2 and V is TRBV28; TRBD1 aligns across 10 bases. The V gene end was trimmed by 11 bases and the J gene end by 4 bases; junction bases not matched to a gene: 16. The CDR3 has 16 amino acids. In germline, CDR1 is MDHEN, CDR2 SYDVKM.

The table lists this clonotype with a few counts. The chain has TRBV12-5 and TRBJ2-3; 10 nucleotides align to TRBD2. V gave up 4 bases and J gave up 5 bases; unmatched junction bases: 12. Germline V gene lookup returns CDR1 LGHNT and CDR2 FRNRAP. CDR3 length: 17 residues. The CDR3 bases are TGTGCTAGTGGTTGGGGGCTAGCGGGGGCCTTCGGAGATACGCAGTATTTT. Residues: CASGWGLAGAFGDTQYF.